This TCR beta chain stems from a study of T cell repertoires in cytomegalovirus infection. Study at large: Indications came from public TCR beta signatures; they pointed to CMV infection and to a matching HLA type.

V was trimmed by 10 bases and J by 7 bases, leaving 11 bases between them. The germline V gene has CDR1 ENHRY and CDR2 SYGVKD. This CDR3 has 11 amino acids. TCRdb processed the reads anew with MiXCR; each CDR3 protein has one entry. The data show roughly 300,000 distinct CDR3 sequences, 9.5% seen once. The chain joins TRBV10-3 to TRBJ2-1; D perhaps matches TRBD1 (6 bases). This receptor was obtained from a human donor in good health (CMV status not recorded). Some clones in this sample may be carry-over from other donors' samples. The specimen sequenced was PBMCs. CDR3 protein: CASQQGNEQFF. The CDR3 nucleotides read TGTGCCAGCCAACAGGGAAATGAGCAGTTCTTC.